Below are 20 T cell receptor beta chains sequenced from a single sample in a study of CD8 T cells in ankylosing spondylitis. Their cognate antigens are unknown. TCRdb re-called the 5' RACE reads through MiXCR, storing one row per CDR3 protein. The table lists about 500,000 distinct CDR3 sequences, approximately 5% of them singletons. Study-level points and caveats: A motif in TCR beta, a set of eight or nine highly homologous variants, appeared characteristic of ankylosing spondylitis blood.

The sample comprised blood, either unsorted or a sorted T cell fraction (not recorded which). These receptors originate from a male donor with ankylosing spondylitis.

This clonotype was seen many times. This chain joins TRBV6-2 or TRBV6-3 and TRBJ2-7; 10 bases match TRBD1. The CDR3 totals 15 residues. Germline CDR1 is MNHEY and CDR2 is SVGEGT. V shed 5 bases and J 3 bases; nucleotides not matched to a gene: 7. The CDR3 loop is CASSAPGQGFYEQYF. The DNA for the CDR3 is TGTGCCAGCAGTGCTCCGGGACAGGGGTTCTACGAGCAGTACTTC.

This clonotype was counted many times. The chain couples TRBV29-1 to TRBJ2-1, with D perhaps matching TRBD1 (6 bases). The CDR3 runs 13 residues. V was pared by 5 bases and J by 4 bases, with 12 bases between. Germline lookup yields CDR1 SQVTM and CDR2 ANQGSEA. CDR3 in amino acids: CSVSPDSYNEQFF. The CDR3 DNA reads TGCAGCGTTTCCCCGGACAGTTACAATGAGCAGTTCTTC.

There are many counts of this clonotype. The J gene is TRBJ1-5, the V gene TRBV6-2 or TRBV6-3; 8 bases map to TRBD1. The length of the CDR3 is 14 residues. Trimming cost V 6 bases and J 2 bases; bases outside gene matches: 3. The V gene's germline CDR1 is MNHEY and CDR2 SVGEGT. CDR3 sequence (DNA): TGTGCCAGCAGGGCAGGGGGCGGCAATCAGCCCCAGCATTTT. This sequence encodes CASRAGGGNQPQHF.

This clonotype showed up many times. This chain links TRBV6-4 with TRBJ1-1; D possibly corresponds to TRBD1 (6 bases). Trimming shortened V by 10 bases and J by 0 bases, and 18 bases separated the two germline ends. CDR3 length equals 15 residues. Germline V gene lookup returns CDR1 MRHNA and CDR2 SNTAGT. CDR3 nucleotide sequence: TGTGCCACCCGAAGTCAGGGGATGCTGAACACTGAAGCTTTCTTT. Its translation: CATRSQGMLNTEAFF.

This clonotype was observed at least ten times. The V call is TRBV7-9, the J call TRBJ1-1; 7 nucleotides agree with TRBD1. The CDR3 has 14 residues. Germline V gene sequence: CDR1 SEHNR, CDR2 FQNEAQ (reference sequence). V shed 5 bases and J 5 bases; nucleotides not matched to a gene: 8. CDR3 sequence: CASSMTGRRTEAFF. CDR3 coding DNA: TGTGCCAGCAGCATGACAGGGAGGAGGACTGAAGCTTTCTTT.

This clonotype came up many times. Compared with germline, one end of the junction differs, possibly owing to a read error. The rearrangement joins TRBV12-3 or TRBV12-4 to TRBJ2-6; D gene ambiguous. CDR3 length: 12 residues. This CDR3 reads CASRLGANVLTF. The CDR3 region has the DNA TGTGCCAGCAGGTTAGGGGCCAACGTCCTGACTTTC.

Of note for this clonotype: Germline and junction disagree at one end, which may indicate a read error. The chain uses TRBV20-1 and TRBJ2-7, with a possible D match to TRBD1 (6 bases). CDR1 and CDR2 from the germline V gene are DFQATT and SNEGSKA (reference sequence). The CDR3 totals 16 residues. The chain's CDR3 is CCDKMEGTPGSCEQYF. The CDR3 DNA reads TGCTGTGACAAGATGGAAGGGACACCTGGATCCTGCGAGCAGTACTTC.

The sample holds many counts of this clonotype. V and J are TRBV28 and TRBJ1-1; tentatively, D is TRBD1 (6 bases). CDR3 size: 18 residues. V gave up 4 bases and J gave up 0 bases, with 21 bases separating them. The germline gives CDR1 MDHEN, CDR2 SYDVKM. In DNA, the CDR3 is TGTGCCAGCAGTTCCTCCTATAGTGCCCAGGGGATGAACACTGAAGCTTTCTTT. Protein product: CASSSSYSAQGMNTEAFF.

At least ten counts were recorded for this clonotype. In DNA, the CDR3 is TGCGCCAGCAGCCCGGACGGATATTCCTACAATGAGCAGTTCTTC. It codes for CASSPDGYSYNEQFF. The chain links TRBV5-1 to TRBJ2-1; D unclear. Between the trimmed V and J ends, which lost 4 bases and 1 base, there was a span of 12 bases. The CDR3 runs to 15 residues. Germline CDR1 SGHRS, CDR2 YFSETQ.

This clonotype was counted many times. The genes are TRBV12-3 or TRBV12-4 and TRBJ2-6; no firm D call. This CDR3 is built from 17 residues. V lost 6 bases, J lost 0 bases, and 15 bases lay in between. CDR3 residues: CASSPTLGYSGANVLTF. DNA of the CDR3: TGTGCCAGCAGCCCGACTTTAGGTTACTCTGGGGCCAACGTCCTGACTTTC.

This clonotype came up many times. V gene TRBV6-2 or TRBV6-3 combines with J gene TRBJ1-2, with D unclear. V shed 5 bases and J shed 6 bases, with 16 bases lying between them. The CDR3 is 14 residues long. The germline V gene encodes CDR1 MNHEY and CDR2 SVGEGT. As DNA, the CDR3 is TGTGCCAGCAGTCAAACACGGACTTCGCATGGCTACACCTTC. Translated, it gives CASSQTRTSHGYTF.

This clonotype showed up many times. This chain joins TRBV29-1 and TRBJ1-2; D is unresolved. The germline V gene has CDR1 SQVTM and CDR2 ANQGSEA. The V end was cut by 5 bases, the J end by 4 bases, with 11 bases between. This CDR3 comprises 12 residues. The CDR3 loop is CSVWSESYGYTF. CDR3 coding DNA: TGCAGCGTTTGGAGCGAGTCCTATGGCTACACCTTC.

There are many counts of this clonotype. This chain joins TRBV25-1 and TRBJ1-4; D might be TRBD1 (5 bases). Germline assignment: CDR1 MGHDK and CDR2 SYGVNS. There are 14 residues in the CDR3. V dropped 5 bases and J dropped 6 bases, with 13 bases sitting between them. In nucleotides, the CDR3 is TGTGCCAGCAGTTCATGGCAGGGAGATGAAAAACTGTTTTTT. Its translation is CASSSWQGDEKLFF.

This clonotype was counted only a few times. The rearrangement joins TRBV6-5 to TRBJ2-7; 10 nucleotides agree with TRBD2. Germline V gene data show CDR1 as MNHEY and CDR2 as SVGAGI. With V trimmed by 2 bases and J by 2 bases, 9 bases remained unmatched. The CDR3 sequence is 17 residues long. The CDR3 nucleotides read TGTGCCAGCAGTTACGGGGCCCTAGCGGGAGCGCCCTACGAGCAGTACTTC. It specifies CASSYGALAGAPYEQYF.

This clonotype was seen ten or more times. This chain uses TRBV5-5 with TRBJ2-1; 11 positions match TRBD2. Per germline, CDR1 SGHKS and CDR2 YYEKEE (reference sequence). The ends lost 3 bases at V and 3 bases at J; junction bases unmatched: 5. The CDR3 consists of 16 residues. CDR3 sequence reads: CASSWGTSGDYNEQFF. CDR3 in DNA: TGTGCCAGCAGCTGGGGGACTAGCGGAGACTACAATGAGCAGTTCTTC.

This clonotype has ten or more counts. V usage is TRBV7-2 and J usage is TRBJ2-1, with 8 bases lining up with TRBD2. The CDR3 is made up of 14 amino acids. Germline V gene data show CDR1 as SGHTA and CDR2 as FQGNSA. Trimming at V came to 5 bases and at J to 6 bases, leaving 6 bases not matched to a gene. The CDR3 DNA reads TGTGCCAGCAGCCCGCAAAGCGGGAGCAATGAGCAGTTCTTC. Its protein is CASSPQSGSNEQFF. Combining the CDR3 with reference TRBV7-2 and TRBJ2-1 gives the whole variable domain GAGVSQSPSNKVTEKGKDVELRCDPISGHTALYWYRQSLGQGLEFLIYFQGNSAPDKSGLPSDRFSAERTGGSVSTLTIQRTQQEDSAVYLCASSPQSGSNEQFFGPGTRLTVL.

This clonotype was observed many times. This chain uses TRBV6-4 with TRBJ2-1; 12 positions match TRBD2. The CDR3 sequence is 18 residues long. Germline V gene lookup returns CDR1 MRHNA and CDR2 SNTAGT. Trimming removed 0 bases from V and 6 bases from J; junction bases left unmatched: 9. CDR3 region: CASSDSLRLAGASNEQFF. The CDR3 DNA reads as TGTGCCAGCAGTGACTCCCTCCGACTAGCGGGAGCGAGCAATGAGCAGTTCTTC.

This clonotype has at least ten counts. The chain employs TRBV24-1 and TRBJ1-5; D is undetermined. Germline CDR1 reads KGHDR; CDR2 reads SFDVKD. CDR3 length: 15 amino acids. V lost 5 bases and J 7 bases, leaving 17 bases between the germline ends. For the CDR3, the DNA is TGTGCCACCAGTGTGAATGGTGAGGGTTACCAGCCCCAGCATTTT. Translation: CATSVNGEGYQPQHF.

This clonotype was counted many times. The V and J genes are TRBV10-3 and TRBJ2-7, with D perhaps TRBD2 (6 bases). Deletions cut 7 bases from V and 0 bases from J, with 16 bases between. This CDR3 comprises 15 residues. Germline CDR1 and CDR2: ENHRY and SYGVKD. CDR3 coding DNA: TGTGCCATCACCCCGGGGCGGGATAGCTCCTACGAGCAGTACTTC. It is translated as CAITPGRDSSYEQYF.

This chain uses TRBV4-2 with TRBJ2-1, with D tentatively TRBD2 (6 bases). V dropped 1 base and J dropped 4 bases, with 14 bases sitting between them. CDR1 is LGHNA and CDR2 is YNFKEQ in the germline V gene. This CDR3 is 16 amino acids long. The CDR3, as DNA: TGTGCCAGCAGCCAAGTGGGGCGGGGAGTTTACAATGAGCAGTTCTTC. This codes for CASSQVGRGVYNEQFF.